This TCR beta chain appears in the sequencing data of a study of CD8+CD57+ T cells in acquired aplastic anemia. V was pared by 4 bases and J by 4 bases, with 14 bases between. The CDR3 is 14 residues long. Germline assignment: CDR1 MGHRA and CDR2 YSYEKL. Selection for sequencing was limited to patients who had shown CD8+CD57+ cell expansion by flow cytometry. TCR beta VDJ combinations and CDR3 sequences were profiled from genomic DNA. TCRdb analysed the reads with MiXCR anew, one entry per CDR3 protein. The sample has 250,000 or so distinct CDR3 sequences, around 45% seen once; the top ten hold 7.8%. This clonotype was counted at least ten times.

The sequence derives from a human donor with aplastic anemia. V is TRBV4-1 and J is TRBJ2-7; unclear D gene. Sequences were obtained from sorted CD4+, CD8+, or CD8+CD57+ T cells (not recorded which) from PBMCs. CDR3 residues: CASSPPSTPYEQYF. CDR3 sequence (DNA): TGCGCCAGCAGCCCTCCCTCGACGCCGTACGAGCAGTACTTC.